This entry features one T cell receptor beta chain sequence. Generated by immunoSEQ multiplex PCR, the TCRdb table keeps only in-frame clones and is missing some. This table holds roughly 50,000 clones, 80% to 85% found once. The data derive from a study of OX40 agonist ivuxolimab in advanced cancers. Looked up from germline, CDR1 is MGHRA and CDR2 is YSYEKL. Trimming left V 7 bases short and J 4 bases short, with 13 bases between. The CDR3 contains 14 residues. This clonotype originated in an adult with an advanced solid tumor such as melanoma, head and neck, liver or kidney cancer. The chain has TRBV4-1 and TRBJ1-4; possibly TRBD1 for D (6 bases). Specimen: CD4+ or CD8+ T cells sorted from blood, collected in a trial of the OX40 agonist ivuxolimab. The CDR3 DNA sequence: TGCGCCAGCAAAACAGGGTTGAGTAATGAAAAACTGTTTTTT. Its protein is CASKTGLSNEKLFF.